The T cell receptor beta chain described here comes from a study of blood T cell repertoires in COVID-19 (dated by TCRdb to about 2020). About the full investigation: Collaborator samples came from the United States, Italy and Spain and covered acute and convalescent phases of COVID-19. A freely available public database, intended as a resource for researchers studying the immune response to SARS-CoV-2, is where the repertoires were released. Subjects who had been exposed to COVID-19, were actively infected with it, or had recovered from it provided the deeply sampled blood TCRbeta repertoires that made up the dataset. Sample metadata almost always included a de-identified subject ID, COVID-19 status, age in years and sex. Where available, HLA class I and class II types were taken from metadata supplied by the sample provider and were not determined by assay-based typing. The samples were drawn from the first 160 participants of the ongoing ImmuneRACE study and from roughly 1,300 subjects provided by 6 global collaborators. The material from the prospective study consisted of cDNA or gDNA derived from T cells, B-cell-depleted T cells, or PBMCs.

At one collaborating source in Seattle, patients were enrolled during active infection and were followed longitudinally through the course of disease. Each collaborating institution followed its own protocols to collect whole blood in K2EDTA tubes. For TCRbeta analysis, collaborator samples were shipped as frozen whole blood, as isolated PBMCs, or as DNA extracted from either sample type. V loses 0 bases, J loses 4 bases, and the germline ends lie 6 bases apart. The CDR3 runs 13 amino acids, cysteine and phenylalanine included. Only the CDR3 region is kept as DNA, spanning 39 bases read in frame from base 1. From the germline V gene, CDR1 is LGHNA and CDR2 is YNFKEQ. A note on this clone: Its antigen remains unidentified. No base quality information exists; no much larger clone differs at one position.

General findings and caveats noted by the study authors: The amount of clinical and demographic metadata varied by source and participant and was provided uncurated.

The immunoSEQ Assay, a bias-controlled multiplex PCR, was used to amplify TCRbeta CDR3 regions from genomic DNA. As for how the authors treated the data: The number of nucleated cells in each sample was estimated by amplification of reference gene primers within the assay. To quantify the absolute abundance of each unique TCRbeta CDR3 rearrangement, sequence reads were collapsed and filtered. Productive Simpson clonality was computed per sample as the square root of Simpson's diversity index over productive rearrangements. Entries here come from immuneACCESS through TCRdb and include only in-frame sequences with V and J called. Some clones fail to appear in such tables; in the studies checked, an unresolved V gene covers under half of the shortfall, and the cause of the remainder is unknown. That table furnishes V, J and clone size, whereas the DNA furnished D and trimming. The sample table lists almost 200,000 clones, 85% of them with a count of one. 0.85% to 0.95% of the sample is taken by the ten largest.

The sequence was collected from a man aged 55 to 70 with COVID-19, enrolled during active disease. The sample was peripheral blood. The rearrangement joined TRBV4-2 to TRBJ1-1; no D segment can be confidently identified. The bases read TGTGCCAGCAGCCAAGAAGGGAGCACTGAAGCTTTCTTT. This sequence encodes CASSQEGSTEAFF.